These T cell receptor beta chains were read from a single sample in a study of blood T cell repertoires in COVID-19. Produced via immunoSEQ multiplex PCR; TCRdb's table is partial and in-frame only. The table lists hundreds of thousands of clones, 92% of them singletons. The sample taken for sequencing was peripheral blood. The source of these receptors is a man aged 55 to 70 with COVID-19, enrolled during active disease. Both conserved end residues are part of each CDR3. A D gene is named only where the DNA matches it firmly. Expanded clones get a size class; other rows say once, few or many, or leave the size out.

v_call	d_call	j_call	clone_size	cdr3_aa	cdr3_nt
TRBV5-6	-	TRBJ1-1	-	CASSPVEGGRPNTEAFF	TGTGCCAGCAGCCCGGTAGAAGGTGGGAGGCCGAACACTGAAGCTTTCTTT
TRBV4-3	-	TRBJ2-1	-	CASSQELDLGSGSYNEQFF	TGCGCCAGCAGCCAAGAGCTAGACCTCGGCTCAGGGTCCTACAATGAGCAGTTCTTC
TRBV27	TRBD1	TRBJ2-3	-	CASSSLRTGRTDTQYF	TGTGCCAGCAGTTCCTTAAGGACAGGGAGGACAGATACGCAGTATTTT
TRBV2	-	TRBJ2-6	-	CASLDFPLGANVLTF	TGTGCCAGCCTGGACTTCCCGCTAGGGGCCAACGTCCTGACTTTC
TRBV7-3	TRBD1	TRBJ2-3	-	CASSSNRGGTDTQYF	TGTGCCAGCAGCTCGAACAGGGGTGGCACAGATACGCAGTATTTT
TRBV11-2	-	TRBJ2-1	-	CASTTGNEQFF	TGTGCCAGCACCACGGGGAATGAGCAGTTCTTC
TRBV27	TRBD2	TRBJ2-5	-	CASTSVPPRTSVETQYF	TGTGCCAGCACCTCGGTACCCCCCAGGACTAGCGTAGAGACCCAGTACTTC
TRBV19	TRBD2	TRBJ2-1	-	CASSFPLGTSGGNNEQFF	TGTGCCAGTAGCTTCCCCCTCGGGACTAGCGGGGGAAACAATGAGCAGTTCTTC
TRBV23-1	-	TRBJ1-2	-	CASSPPSRDIVRGGYTF	TGCGCCAGCAGCCCACCGTCCCGGGACATAGTACGAGGAGGCTACACCTTC
TRBV2	TRBD1	TRBJ1-4	-	CASRGQGADEKLFF	TGTGCCAGCAGGGGACAGGGGGCGGATGAAAAACTGTTTTTT
TRBV9	-	TRBJ2-5	-	CASSVGSVGYLKETQYF	TGTGCCAGCAGCGTAGGATCGGTGGGCTACCTTAAAGAGACCCAGTACTTC
TRBV28	-	TRBJ1-3	-	CASSSPGTISGNTIYF	TGTGCCAGCAGTTCCCCCGGGACAATCTCTGGAAACACCATATATTTT
TRBV27	TRBD1	TRBJ2-7	-	CASSLGQGAEQYF	TGTGCCAGCAGTTTAGGACAGGGGGCCGAGCAGTACTTC
TRBV20-1	-	TRBJ2-7	few	CSASHSNSYEQYF	TGCAGTGCTAGTCACTCCAACTCCTACGAGCAGTACTTC
TRBV27	-	TRBJ1-4	once	CASSLGQQASQVEKLFF	TGTGCCAGCAGTTTAGGACAACAGGCGTCCCAGGTAGAAAAACTGTTTTTT